The entry below gives a single T cell receptor (beta chain) sequence along with its context. This CDR3 comprises 15 residues. The germline V gene encodes CDR1 SQVTM and CDR2 ANQGSEA. The V segment lost 6 bases and the J segment 4 bases; nucleotides outside the gene matches: 11. This sample is part of a study of cytomegalovirus exposure and HLA in healthy donors. The PCR made use of 60 Vbeta and 13 Jbeta primers. Measured with immunoSEQ multiplex PCR; TCRdb has only the in-frame clones, and not every one. The sample holds some 120,000 clones, 75% seen once. The TCR originated in a woman between 40 and 50 years old in good health and CMV-seropositive. Sequenced input: PBMCs. The chain links TRBV29-1 to TRBJ2-5, with 10 bases fitting TRBD2. CDR3 sequence (DNA): TGCAGCGTCGACCGACTAGCGGGTGGAGGAGAGACCCAGTACTTC. This encodes CSVDRLAGGGETQYF. The full variable domain, in which reference TRBV29-1 and TRBJ2-5 provide the parts outside the CDR3, is SAVISQKPSRDICQRGTSLTIQCQVDSQVTMMFWYRQQPGQSLTLIATANQGSEATYESGFVIDKFPISRPNLTFSTLTVSNMSPEDSSIYLCSVDRLAGGGETQYFGPGTRLLVL.